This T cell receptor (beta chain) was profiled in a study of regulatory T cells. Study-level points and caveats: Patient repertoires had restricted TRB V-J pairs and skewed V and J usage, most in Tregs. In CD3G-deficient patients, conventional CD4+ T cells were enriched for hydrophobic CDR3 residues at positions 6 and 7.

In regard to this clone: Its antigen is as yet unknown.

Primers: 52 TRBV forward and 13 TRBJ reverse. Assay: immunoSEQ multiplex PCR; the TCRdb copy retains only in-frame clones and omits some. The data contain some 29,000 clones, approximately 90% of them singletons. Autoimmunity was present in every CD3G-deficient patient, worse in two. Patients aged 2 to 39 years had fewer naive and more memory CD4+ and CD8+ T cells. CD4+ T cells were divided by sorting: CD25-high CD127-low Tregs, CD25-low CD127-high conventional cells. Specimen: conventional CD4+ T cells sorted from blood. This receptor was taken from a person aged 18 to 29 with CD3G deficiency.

CDR3 DNA: TGTGCCAGCGGACAGGGGAGCCACGAGCAGTACTTC. Its translation: CASGQGSHEQYF. The rearrangement uses TRBV19 and TRBJ2-7; 9 bases are a match to TRBD1. With V trimmed by 9 bases and J by 5 bases, 5 bases remained unmatched. The germline V gene has CDR1 LNHDA and CDR2 SQIVND (reference sequence). CDR3 length equals 12 residues.